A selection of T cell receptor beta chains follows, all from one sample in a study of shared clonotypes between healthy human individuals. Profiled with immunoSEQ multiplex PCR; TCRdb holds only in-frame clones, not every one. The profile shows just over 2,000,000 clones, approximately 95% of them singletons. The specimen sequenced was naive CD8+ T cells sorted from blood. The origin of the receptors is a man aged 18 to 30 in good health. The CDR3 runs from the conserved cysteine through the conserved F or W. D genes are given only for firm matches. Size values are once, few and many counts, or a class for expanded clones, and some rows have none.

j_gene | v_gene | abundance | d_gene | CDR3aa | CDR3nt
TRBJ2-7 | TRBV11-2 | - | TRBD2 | CASSLQTPGGSEQYF | TGTGCCAGCAGCTTACAAACCCCGGGAGGTTCCGAGCAGTACTTC
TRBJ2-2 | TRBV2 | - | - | CASSDGGSLLSGELFF | TGTGCCAGCAGTGATGGGGGTAGTTTATTATCCGGGGAGCTGTTTTTT
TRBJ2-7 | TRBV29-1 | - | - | CSVEQGGQYF | TGCAGCGTTGAACAGGGGGGGCAGTACTTC
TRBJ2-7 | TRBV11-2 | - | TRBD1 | CASSLTGGYEQYF | TGTGCCAGCAGCCTGACAGGGGGCTACGAGCAGTACTTC
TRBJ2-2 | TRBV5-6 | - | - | CASSPVWDTGELFF | TGTGCCAGCAGCCCCGTGTGGGACACCGGGGAGCTGTTTTTT
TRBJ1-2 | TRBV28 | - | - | CASRGDYGYTF | TGTGCCAGCAGGGGAGATTATGGCTACACCTTC
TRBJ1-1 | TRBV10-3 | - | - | CAISDGVQLNTEAFF | TGTGCCATCAGTGATGGGGTGCAGCTGAACACTGAAGCTTTCTTT
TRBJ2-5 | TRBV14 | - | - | CASSQDWGRETQYF | TGTGCCAGCAGCCAAGACTGGGGTCGGGAGACCCAGTACTTC
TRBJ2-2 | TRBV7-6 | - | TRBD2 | CASRNSRREGGTGELFF | TGTGCCAGCAGAAATTCGAGGCGGGAGGGCGGCACCGGGGAGCTGTTTTTT
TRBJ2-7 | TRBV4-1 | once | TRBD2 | CASSQVLSSGLYEQYF | TGCGCCAGCAGCCAAGTTCTGTCTAGCGGCCTCTACGAGCAGTACTTC
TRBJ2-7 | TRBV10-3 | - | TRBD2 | CAISESYRWTSGSYEQYF | TGTGCCATCAGTGAGTCTTATCGATGGACTAGCGGTTCCTACGAGCAGTACTTC
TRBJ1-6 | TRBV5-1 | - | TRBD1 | CASSLAGQGAYSPLHF | TGCGCCAGCAGCTTGGCCGGACAGGGGGCATATTCACCCCTCCACTTT
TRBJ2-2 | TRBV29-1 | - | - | CSVDDGNTGELFF | TGCAGCGTTGATGACGGGAACACCGGGGAGCTGTTTTTT
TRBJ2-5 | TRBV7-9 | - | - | CASSLAVGPQETQYF | TGTGCCAGCAGCTTAGCTGTGGGACCCCAAGAGACCCAGTACTTC
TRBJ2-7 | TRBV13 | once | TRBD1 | CASSPLGQGALEQYF | TGTGCCAGCAGCCCCCTGGGACAGGGGGCCCTCGAGCAGTACTTC
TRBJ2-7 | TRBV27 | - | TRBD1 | CASRVGTGSYEQYF | TGTGCCAGCAGAGTGGGGACAGGCTCGTACGAGCAGTACTTC
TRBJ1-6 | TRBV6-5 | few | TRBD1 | CASSYRTGNSPLHF | TGTGCCAGCAGTTATCGGACAGGGAATTCACCCCTCCACTTT
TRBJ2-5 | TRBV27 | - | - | CASSILGGYQETQYF | TGTGCCAGCAGTATTCTTGGGGGCTACCAAGAGACCCAGTACTTC
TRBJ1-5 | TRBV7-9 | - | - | CASSLAGQPQHF | TGTGCCAGCAGCTTAGCCGGTCAGCCCCAGCATTTT
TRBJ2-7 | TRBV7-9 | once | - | CASSLDLDGYEQYF | TGTGCCAGCAGCTTAGACCTGGACGGTTACGAGCAGTACTTC
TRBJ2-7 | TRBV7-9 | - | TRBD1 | CASSPTGGFYHEQYF | TGTGCCAGCAGCCCAACAGGGGGTTTTTACCACGAGCAGTACTTC
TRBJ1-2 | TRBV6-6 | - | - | CASTAGAAVGYTF | TGTGCCAGCACTGCCGGAGCGGCGGTCGGCTACACCTTC